This T cell receptor beta chain comes out of a study of breast tumors, draining lymph nodes, adjacent tissues. TCRdb re-derived calls from the multiplex PCR reads in MiXCR, one entry per CDR3 protein. Found here are about 230,000 distinct CDR3 sequences, 32% of them singletons; the top ten hold approximately 1.4%. The table lists this clonotype with many counts. Its antigen remains unknown. Study-wide results and limits: Data fit most tumor T cells coming from lymph node, expanding in tumor. That most tumor T cells come from lymph nodes remained unproven.

The lymph nodes were axillary draining lymph nodes from breast cancer patients. The sample taken for sequencing was axillary lymph node tissue. This clonotype was obtained from a female donor with breast cancer. Some clones in this sample may be carry-over from other donors' samples.

This chain's CDR3 is CASTPPGSSYEQYF. In nucleotides, the CDR3 is TGTGCCAGCACCCCCCCCGGCTCCTCCTACGAGCAGTACTTC. This chain uses TRBV3-1 with TRBJ2-7, with D unresolved. V lost 7 bases and J 0 bases, leaving 13 bases between the germline ends. Germline V gene data show CDR1 as LGHDT and CDR2 as YNNKEL (reference sequence). This CDR3 contains 14 residues.